This T cell receptor (beta chain) originates from a study of technical replicates of blood from a handful of donors. This clone was recorded once. This CDR3 comprises 16 residues. Germline trimming cut 5 bases from V and 4 bases from J; bases unmatched to any gene: 7. Germline lookup yields CDR1 SGHVS and CDR2 FQNEAQ. Profiling relied on immunoSEQ multiplex PCR, and the TCRdb table lists in-frame clones only, not all of them. The table includes over 60,000 clones, around 93% detected once. Material for sequencing was T cells isolated from PBMCs. This clonotype was sampled from a human donor in good health. This sequence joins TRBV7-8 and TRBJ2-2; 10 bases match TRBD2. CDR3 nucleotide sequence: TGTGCCAGCAGCGCTCACCGACTAGCGGGCACCGGGGAGCTGTTTTTT. Translation gives CASSAHRLAGTGELFF.